This T cell receptor (beta chain) was obtained from a study of HIV-infected children after antiretroviral therapy interruption. Overall study: Children's median ages were 9.5 years and 8 years by group. EBV and CMV exposure was recorded in most children.

Unique molecular identifiers were included in an RNA-based 3' RACE TCR library. TCRdb fed the 3' RACE reads into MiXCR, producing one record per CDR3 protein. The profile covers 70,000 to 90,000 distinct CDR3 sequences, with about 7% appearing a single time and 0.85% to 1.2% taken by the ten largest. This sample's treatment: PENTA 11 planned treatment interruption arm or continuous ART arm. Participants had taken at least three-drug ART for at least 24 weeks. This CDR3 contains 17 residues. The J segment lost 0 bases and the V segment lost 3 bases, leaving 10 bases of the junction unmatched. The V and J genes are TRBV12-3 or TRBV12-4 and TRBJ2-7; the match to TRBD1 covers 8 bases. The sequence derives from a pool of human donors with HIV. The sample in question was CD45RA+ CD4+ T cells from PBMCs, pooled from several time points, obtained from a donor given antiretroviral therapy, either interrupted or continuous. The sample's subset: naive CD4+ CD45RA+ CD45RO- T cells. The CDR3 loop reads CASSFHLRTGSSYEQYF. CDR3 DNA: TGTGCCAGCAGTTTCCACCTGAGGACAGGGAGCTCCTACGAGCAGTACTTC.